This T cell receptor beta chain is drawn from a study of blood T cells in healthy people across ages. For the second PCR, which ran for about 6 to 11 cycles, a sample-barcoded 5' primer and a J-beta primer mix were used. Unique molecular identifiers of 12 random nucleotides labeled each cDNA. TCRdb re-called the 5' RACE reads through MiXCR, storing one row per CDR3 protein. The table has roughly 1.9 million distinct CDR3 sequences, 35% to 50% seen once. The V gene's germline CDR1 is MGHRA and CDR2 YSYEKL. V trimming: 2 bases; J trimming: 3 bases; junction bases outside the gene matches: 10. CDR3 size: 17 residues.

This receptor was identified in a human donor in good health. The chain has TRBV4-1 and TRBJ2-3; 8 bases are a match to TRBD2. Material for sequencing was blood. For the CDR3, the DNA is TGCGCCAGCAGCCAATCCCCCCCACTAGCGGATACAGATACGCAGTATTTT. Translating it yields CASSQSPPLADTDTQYF.